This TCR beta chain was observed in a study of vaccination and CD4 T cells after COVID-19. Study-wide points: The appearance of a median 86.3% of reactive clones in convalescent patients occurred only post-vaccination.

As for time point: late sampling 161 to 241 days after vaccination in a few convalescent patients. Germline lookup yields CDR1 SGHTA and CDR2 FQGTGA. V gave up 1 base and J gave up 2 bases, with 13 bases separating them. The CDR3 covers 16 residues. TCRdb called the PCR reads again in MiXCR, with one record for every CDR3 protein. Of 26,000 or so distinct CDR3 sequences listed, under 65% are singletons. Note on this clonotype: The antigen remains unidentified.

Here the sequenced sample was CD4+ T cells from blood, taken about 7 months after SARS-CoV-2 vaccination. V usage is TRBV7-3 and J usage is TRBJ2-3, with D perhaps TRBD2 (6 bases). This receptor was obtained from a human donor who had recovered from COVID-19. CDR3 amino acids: CASSLNPGVITDTQYF. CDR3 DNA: TGTGCCAGCAGCTTAAACCCGGGAGTGATCACAGATACGCAGTATTTT.